Listed below are T cell receptor beta chains from one sample, sequenced in a study of shared clonotypes between healthy human individuals. Sequencing was performed with immunoSEQ multiplex PCR; in TCRdb, only in-frame clones are kept and a portion is missing. The top ten hold around 1.7% of the sample, which has about 2,200,000 clones, just over 90% seen once. Specimen: naive CD8+ T cells from PBMCs. These receptors were taken from a young man in good health. Some clones in this sample may be carry-over from other donors' samples. Both conserved end residues are part of each CDR3. Fields, in order: CDR3 DNA, CDR3 protein, D gene, J gene, V gene, clone size. The D gene is left open where the match is weak. Size tells how often a clone was seen (once, few, many) or the class of an expanded clone, and some rows leave it out.

CDR3 DNA: TGCGCCAGCAGCTTCCGGACAGGGGCTGAAGCTTTCTTT; CDR3 protein: CASSFRTGAEAFF; D gene: TRBD1; J gene: TRBJ1-1; V gene: TRBV4-3; clone size: NA
CDR3 DNA: TGTGCCAGCAGTTTTTTTACAGGAGGGCGCGCCGGGGAGCTGTTTTTT; CDR3 protein: CASSFFTGGRAGELFF; D gene: NA; J gene: TRBJ2-2; V gene: TRBV28; clone size: NA
CDR3 DNA: TGTGCCTCCTCACGGGGGGGGCTCCAAGAGACCCAGTACTTC; CDR3 protein: CASSRGGLQETQYF; D gene: TRBD2; J gene: TRBJ2-5; V gene: TRBV9; clone size: NA
CDR3 DNA: TGTGCCAGCAGTCTCGGAGCGGGACTGAACACTGAAGCTTTCTTT; CDR3 protein: CASSLGAGLNTEAFF; D gene: NA; J gene: TRBJ1-1; V gene: TRBV27; clone size: NA
CDR3 DNA: TGTGCCAGCAGCGGACTAGCGGGAGATCAGTTCTTC; CDR3 protein: CASSGLAGDQFF; D gene: TRBD2; J gene: TRBJ2-1; V gene: TRBV9; clone size: NA
CDR3 DNA: TGTGCCAGCAGCACGACCTACCGGGACTCCTCCTACAATGAGCAGTTCTTC; CDR3 protein: CASSTTYRDSSYNEQFF; D gene: NA; J gene: TRBJ2-1; V gene: TRBV7-2; clone size: NA
CDR3 DNA: TGTGCCAGCACCACCGCCGGGACAGCAGAGCTTGGCTACACCTTC; CDR3 protein: CASTTAGTAELGYTF; D gene: TRBD1; J gene: TRBJ1-2; V gene: TRBV6-5; clone size: NA
CDR3 DNA: TGTGCCAGCAACAACGGGAGGCCGGGAGTTATGAATGAGCAGTTCTTC; CDR3 protein: CASNNGRPGVMNEQFF; D gene: TRBD2; J gene: TRBJ2-1; V gene: TRBV28; clone size: once
CDR3 DNA: TGTGCCAGCAGCACTGGGACTATCTACGAGCAGTACTTC; CDR3 protein: CASSTGTIYEQYF; D gene: TRBD2; J gene: TRBJ2-7; V gene: TRBV7-9; clone size: NA
CDR3 DNA: TGTGCCAGCAGTGGTCTAGCGGTCACAGATACGCAGTATTTT; CDR3 protein: CASSGLAVTDTQYF; D gene: TRBD2; J gene: TRBJ2-3; V gene: TRBV6-1; clone size: once
CDR3 DNA: TGTGCCAGCAGCTTACCCGGGACTCCGGGGACAGATACGCAGTATTTT; CDR3 protein: CASSLPGTPGTDTQYF; D gene: NA; J gene: TRBJ2-3; V gene: TRBV7-8; clone size: NA
CDR3 DNA: TGTGCCAGCAGCTTAGTAGCGGGGGTCACAGATACGCAGTATTTT; CDR3 protein: CASSLVAGVTDTQYF; D gene: TRBD2; J gene: TRBJ2-3; V gene: TRBV11-2; clone size: NA
CDR3 DNA: TGTGCCAGCAGGCGGGCCCTACCTAAAGAGACCCAGTACTTC; CDR3 protein: CASRRALPKETQYF; D gene: NA; J gene: TRBJ2-5; V gene: TRBV11-2; clone size: NA
CDR3 DNA: TGTGCCAGTCAGCCTCACAACTATGGCTACACCTTC; CDR3 protein: CASQPHNYGYTF; D gene: NA; J gene: TRBJ1-2; V gene: TRBV28; clone size: NA
CDR3 DNA: TGTGCCAGCAGGCCACAGGGGGTAAGCTATGGCTACACCTTC; CDR3 protein: CASRPQGVSYGYTF; D gene: TRBD1; J gene: TRBJ1-2; V gene: TRBV5-6; clone size: NA
CDR3 DNA: TGCGCCAGCAGCCAAGCGACAGGGTTCTACGAGCAGTACTTC; CDR3 protein: CASSQATGFYEQYF; D gene: TRBD1; J gene: TRBJ2-7; V gene: TRBV4-1; clone size: NA
CDR3 DNA: TGTGCCAGCGGGAACACTGAAGCTTTCTTT; CDR3 protein: CASGNTEAFF; D gene: NA; J gene: TRBJ1-1; V gene: TRBV6-6; clone size: NA
CDR3 DNA: TGTGCCAGTAGTATAGCAGGGGTGATTGGGAGCAATCAGCCCCAGCATTTT; CDR3 protein: CASSIAGVIGSNQPQHF; D gene: NA; J gene: TRBJ1-5; V gene: TRBV19; clone size: NA
CDR3 DNA: TGTGCCAGCAGCTCCGTAGAAGCGTACGAGCAGTACTTC; CDR3 protein: CASSSVEAYEQYF; D gene: NA; J gene: TRBJ2-7; V gene: TRBV7-9; clone size: NA
CDR3 DNA: TGCGCCAGCAGTGAGTCCGGGGGGAATGAGCAGTTCTTC; CDR3 protein: CASSESGGNEQFF; D gene: TRBD2; J gene: TRBJ2-1; V gene: TRBV10-2; clone size: NA
CDR3 DNA: TGTGCCAGCAGTTTATTGGGACTAGCGGGATATGGTGAGCAGTTCTTC; CDR3 protein: CASSLLGLAGYGEQFF; D gene: TRBD2; J gene: TRBJ2-1; V gene: TRBV28; clone size: NA
CDR3 DNA: TGCGCCAGCAGCTTAGGGGTGGGAGTGGCCAAAAACATTCAGTACTTC; CDR3 protein: CASSLGVGVAKNIQYF; D gene: NA; J gene: TRBJ2-4; V gene: TRBV5-1; clone size: NA
CDR3 DNA: TGTGCCAGCAGGGATACGGAGACCCAGTACTTC; CDR3 protein: CASRDTETQYF; D gene: NA; J gene: TRBJ2-5; V gene: TRBV7-9; clone size: NA
CDR3 DNA: TGCGCCAGCAGCCAGGGTCCCGGGGCAGAGCAGTACTTC; CDR3 protein: CASSQGPGAEQYF; D gene: NA; J gene: TRBJ2-7; V gene: TRBV4-1; clone size: NA
CDR3 DNA: TGTGCCAGCAGTGGACTAGCGGCCTACGAGCAGTACTTC; CDR3 protein: CASSGLAAYEQYF; D gene: TRBD2; J gene: TRBJ2-7; V gene: TRBV6-4; clone size: NA